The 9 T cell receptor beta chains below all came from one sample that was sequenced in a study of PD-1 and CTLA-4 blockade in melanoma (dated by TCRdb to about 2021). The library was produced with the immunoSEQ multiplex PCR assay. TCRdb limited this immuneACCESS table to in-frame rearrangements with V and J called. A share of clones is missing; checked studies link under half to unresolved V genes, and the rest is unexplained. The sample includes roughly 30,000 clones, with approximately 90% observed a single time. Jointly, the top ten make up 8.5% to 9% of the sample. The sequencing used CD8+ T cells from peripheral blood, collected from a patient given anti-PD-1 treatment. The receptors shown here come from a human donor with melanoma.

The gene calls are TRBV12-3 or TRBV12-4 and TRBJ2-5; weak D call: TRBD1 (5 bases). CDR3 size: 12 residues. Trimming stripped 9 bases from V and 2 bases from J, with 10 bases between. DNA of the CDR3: TGTGCCAGTAATAGGGGACAAGAGACCCAGTACTTC. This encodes CASNRGQETQYF.

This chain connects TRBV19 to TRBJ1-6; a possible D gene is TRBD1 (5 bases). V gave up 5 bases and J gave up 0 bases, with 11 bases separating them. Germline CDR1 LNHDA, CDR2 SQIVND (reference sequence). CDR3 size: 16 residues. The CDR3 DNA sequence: TGTGCCAGTAGTGAGGACAATCACTCCTATAATTCACCCCTCCACTTT. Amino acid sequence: CASSEDNHSYNSPLHF.

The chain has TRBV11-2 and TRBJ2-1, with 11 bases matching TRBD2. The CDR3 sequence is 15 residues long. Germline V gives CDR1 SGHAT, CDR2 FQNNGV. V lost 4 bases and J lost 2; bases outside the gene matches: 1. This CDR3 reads CASSSGLAAYNEQFF. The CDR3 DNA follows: TGTGCCAGCAGCTCGGGACTAGCGGCCTACAATGAGCAGTTCTTC.

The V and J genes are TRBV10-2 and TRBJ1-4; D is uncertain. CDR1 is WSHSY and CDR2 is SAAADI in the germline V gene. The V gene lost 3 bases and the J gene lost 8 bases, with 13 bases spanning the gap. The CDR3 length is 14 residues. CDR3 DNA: TGCGCCAGCAGTGACTCTAGTAGGTCGGAAAAACTGTTTTTT. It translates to CASSDSSRSEKLFF.

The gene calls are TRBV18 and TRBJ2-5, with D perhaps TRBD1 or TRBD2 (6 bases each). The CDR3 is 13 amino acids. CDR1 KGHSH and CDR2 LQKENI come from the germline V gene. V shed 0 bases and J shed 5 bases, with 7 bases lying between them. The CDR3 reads CASSPPGGETQYF. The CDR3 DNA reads TGTGCCAGCTCACCACCAGGGGGGGAGACCCAGTACTTC.

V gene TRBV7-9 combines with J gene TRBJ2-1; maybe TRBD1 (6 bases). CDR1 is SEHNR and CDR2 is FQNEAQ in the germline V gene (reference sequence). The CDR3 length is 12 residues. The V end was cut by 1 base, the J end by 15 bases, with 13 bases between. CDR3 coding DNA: TGTGCCAGCAGCTTAGAAGGGGGTAAACTGTTCTTC. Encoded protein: CASSLEGGKLFF.

CDR3 loop: CADGGRETDTQYF. CDR3 bases: TGTGCCGACGGAGGGCGGGAGACAGATACGCAGTATTTT. The chain combines TRBV21-1 with TRBJ2-3; the tabulated D call, TRBD2, remains unverified against the DNA. TRBV21-1 is a known pseudogene. This CDR3 has 13 amino acids.

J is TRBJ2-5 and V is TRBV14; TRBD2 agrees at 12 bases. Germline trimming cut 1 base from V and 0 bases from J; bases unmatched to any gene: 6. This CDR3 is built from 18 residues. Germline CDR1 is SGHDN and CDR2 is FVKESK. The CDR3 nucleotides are TGTGCCAGCAGCCAAGCCTCGACTAGCGGGGGAGACCAAGAGACCCAGTACTTC. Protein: CASSQASTSGGDQETQYF.

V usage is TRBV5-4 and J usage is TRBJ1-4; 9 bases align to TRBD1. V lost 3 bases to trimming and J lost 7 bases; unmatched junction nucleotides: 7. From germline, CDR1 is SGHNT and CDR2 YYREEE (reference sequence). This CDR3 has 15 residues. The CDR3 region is CASSSRDRGIEKLFF. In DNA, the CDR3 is TGTGCCAGCAGCTCAAGAGACAGGGGGATTGAAAAACTGTTTTTT.